These 31 T cell receptor beta chains were all obtained from the same sample, sequenced in a study of shared clonotypes between healthy human individuals (dated by TCRdb to 2018 to 2020). The library was produced with the immunoSEQ multiplex PCR assay. In its TCRdb copy, this immuneACCESS table keeps in-frame sequences only and misses some clones. Where compared with another copy, unresolved V genes explain less than half of these, and the others have no known cause. This sample has about 1.5 million clones in its table, and under 99% of those were observed once. About 0.4% of the sample rests with the top ten. Material for sequencing was naive CD4+ T cells sorted from blood. What this sample's cell subset or site label stands for: CD45RA+ positively selected. All receptors come from a man between 25 and 39 years old in good health.

Turning to this clone: This CDR3 is also generated by other DNA sequences in the sample. The chain recombines TRBV18 with TRBJ2-7; 7 bases fit TRBD1. CDR3 length: 14 residues. The V segment lost 3 bases and the J segment 2 bases; nucleotides outside the gene matches: 4. Germline loops: CDR1 KGHSH, CDR2 LQKENI. The DNA for the CDR3 is TGTGCCAGCTCACCGGGGACAGAACCCTACGAGCAGTACTTC. It codes for CASSPGTEPYEQYF.

The rearrangement links TRBV9 to TRBJ2-7; D perhaps matches TRBD2 (6 bases). The CDR3 spans 15 residues. The germline CDR1 and CDR2 sequences are SGDLS and YYNGEE. Trimming pared 0 bases from V and 3 bases from J, leaving 13 bases between. Here the CDR3 DNA reads TGTGCCAGCAGCGTAGCCGGGAGCCCCCTCTACGAGCAGTACTTC. It is translated as CASSVAGSPLYEQYF.

This rearrangement joins TRBV10-2 to TRBJ1-4; 9 positions match TRBD1. Losses at the gene ends were 4 bases for V and 8 bases for J; bases not matched to a gene: 5. In germline, CDR1 is WSHSY, CDR2 SAAADI. The CDR3 has 14 residues. The chain's CDR3 is CASSGDRVEEKLFF. The CDR3 bases are TGCGCCAGCAGTGGGGACAGGGTGGAGGAAAAACTGTTTTTT.

The chain has TRBV15 and TRBJ1-1; D unresolved. The CDR3 contains 14 residues. Trimming stripped 1 base from V and 1 base from J, with 7 bases between. CDR1 and CDR2 (germline): LNHNV, YYDKDF (reference sequence). The CDR3 DNA follows: TGTGCCACCAGCAGAGTGCGGGGGAACACTGAAGCTTTCTTT. Encoded protein: CATSRVRGNTEAFF.

The rearrangement uses TRBV15 and TRBJ2-7; D ambiguous. The germline V gene encodes CDR1 LNHNV and CDR2 YYDKDF (reference sequence). Trimming pared 1 base from V and 0 bases from J, leaving 13 bases between. The CDR3 contains 16 residues. DNA for the CDR3: TGTGCCACCAGCAGAGGGACCGTGGGAAACTCCTACGAGCAGTACTTC. The encoded protein is CATSRGTVGNSYEQYF.

V usage is TRBV7-3 and J usage is TRBJ2-7; 11 positions agree with TRBD2. This CDR3 is 16 amino acids long. The ends lost 3 bases at V and 1 base at J; junction bases unmatched: 5. Germline CDR1 and CDR2: SGHTA and FQGTGA. Here the CDR3 reads CASSLEIAGGSYEQYF. The CDR3 nucleotides read TGTGCCAGCAGCTTGGAGATAGCGGGAGGGTCCTACGAGCAGTACTTC.

The DNA of the CDR3 is TGTGCCAGCAGCTCGTTAGACAGGGATTTCTACGAGCAGTACTTC. This encodes CASSSLDRDFYEQYF. The V gene is TRBV5-6, the J gene TRBJ2-7, with 7 bases lining up with TRBD1. This CDR3 has 15 residues. The germline V gene encodes CDR1 SGHDT and CDR2 YYEEEE. V lost 3 bases and J lost 3; bases outside the gene matches: 9.

The chain combines TRBV7-2 with TRBJ2-7; D is undetermined. Germline CDR1 and CDR2: SGHTA and FQGNSA. Trimming shortened V by 1 base and J by 7 bases, and 11 bases separated the two germline ends. The CDR3 is made up of 13 amino acids. The CDR3 DNA reads TGTGCCAGCAGCTTAGTCCCCAGTGGGGAGCAGTACTTC. This translates into CASSLVPSGEQYF.

The gene calls are TRBV7-9 and TRBJ2-3; 8 bases align to TRBD1. J was trimmed by 2 bases and V by 4 bases; bases with no gene match: 5. Germline CDR1 reads SEHNR; CDR2 reads FQNEAQ (reference sequence). This CDR3 comprises 15 residues. The CDR3 here is CASSSDRAHTDTQYF. CDR3 DNA: TGTGCCAGCAGCTCGGACAGGGCTCACACAGATACGCAGTATTTT.

This rearrangement joins TRBV7-9 to TRBJ1-3; D unclear. This CDR3 comprises 13 residues. V was clipped by 5 bases and J by 4 bases, with 9 bases between them. The V gene's germline CDR1 is SEHNR and CDR2 FQNEAQ (reference sequence). CDR3 sequence reads: CASSPDWGNTIYF. As DNA, the CDR3 is TGTGCCAGCAGCCCCGACTGGGGAAACACCATATATTTT.

The V gene is TRBV29-1, the J gene TRBJ2-5, with D tentatively TRBD1 or TRBD2 (5 bases each). V dropped 4 bases and J dropped 5 bases, with 17 bases sitting between them. CDR1 is SQVTM, CDR2 ANQGSEA, per germline. This CDR3 comprises 14 residues. CDR3: CSVGQATWGETQYF. In DNA, the CDR3 is TGCAGCGTTGGTCAAGCTACGTGGGGGGAGACCCAGTACTTC.

V usage is TRBV28 and J usage is TRBJ2-2; possible D gene TRBD1, 7 bases. V was cut by 6 bases and J by 0 bases, with 11 bases left in between. CDR1 and CDR2 (germline): MDHEN, SYDVKM. CDR3 length equals 15 residues. The CDR3 region is CASRRDSANTGELFF. CDR3 DNA: TGTGCCAGCAGGCGGGACAGTGCGAACACCGGGGAGCTGTTTTTT.

The chain carries TRBV5-6 and TRBJ2-2; D is possibly TRBD2 (6 bases). Trimming removed 3 bases from V and 7 bases from J, with 13 bases in between. The CDR3 has 14 residues. CDR1 and CDR2 (germline): SGHDT, YYEEEE. The CDR3 DNA reads TGTGCCAGCAGCTCCACTAGCTTAGGCGGGGAGCTGTTTTTT. Translating gives CASSSTSLGGELFF.

The chain employs TRBV28 and TRBJ1-5, with TRBD1 matching over 7 bases. CDR1 is MDHEN and CDR2 is SYDVKM in the germline V gene. After removal of 8 bases from V and 2 bases from J, the junction contained 6 bases not matched to a gene. CDR3 length: 14 residues. Written as DNA, the CDR3 is TGTGCCAGCTTTCCTGGGACAGGCAATCAGCCCCAGCATTTT. Residues: CASFPGTGNQPQHF.

DNA of the CDR3: TGTGCCAGCAGTTACGATGACAGGGGGCCTTTCTATGGCTACACCTTC. Translation gives CASSYDDRGPFYGYTF. This chain connects TRBV6-5 to TRBJ1-2; 10 bases are shared with TRBD1. CDR1 is MNHEY, CDR2 SVGAGI, per germline. Germline trimming cut 2 bases from V and 4 bases from J; bases unmatched to any gene: 7. CDR3 length: 16 residues.

This clone was seen a handful of times. This chain connects TRBV18 to TRBJ1-2, with no clear D. Trimming removed 2 bases at V and 3 bases at J, with 13 bases between. The length of the CDR3 is 15 residues. From germline, CDR1 is KGHSH and CDR2 LQKENI. CDR3 loop: CASSPVVSVDYGYTF. The DNA of the CDR3 is TGTGCCAGCTCACCAGTCGTCAGCGTAGACTATGGCTACACCTTC.

This rearrangement joins TRBV27 to TRBJ2-1; TRBD1 agrees at 7 bases. The CDR3 has 16 residues. V was clipped by 5 bases and J by 0 bases; unmatched bases: 7. The germline V gene has CDR1 MNHEY and CDR2 SMNVEV (reference sequence). The chain's CDR3 is CASSRRDSSSYNEQFF. The CDR3 region has the DNA TGTGCCAGCAGTCGAAGGGACAGCAGCTCCTACAATGAGCAGTTCTTC.

This sequence joins TRBV28 and TRBJ1-2, with TRBD1 matching over 10 bases. Germline CDR1 MDHEN, CDR2 SYDVKM. With V trimmed by 4 bases and J by 2 bases, 10 bases remained unmatched. The CDR3 contains 17 residues. CDR3 sequence reads: CASSSSPPGQGNYGYTF. In nucleotides, the CDR3 is TGTGCCAGCAGTTCATCCCCCCCGGGACAGGGGAACTATGGCTACACCTTC.

The chain links TRBV18 to TRBJ1-5; D is ambiguous. Germline V CDR1 and CDR2: KGHSH, LQKENI. The CDR3 has 17 amino acids. V was cut by 3 bases and J by 2 bases, with 17 bases left in between. The CDR3 protein is CASSPIVLADRNQPQHF. The CDR3, as DNA: TGTGCCAGCTCACCCATCGTATTAGCCGATCGCAATCAGCCCCAGCATTTT. Looking up the rest from reference TRBV18 and TRBJ1-5 gives the full variable domain: NAGVMQNPRHLVRRRGQEARLRCSPMKGHSHVYWYRQLPEEGLKFMVYLQKENIIDESGMPKERFSAEFPKEGPSILRIQQVVRGDSAAYFCASSPIVLADRNQPQHFGDGTRLSIL.

DNA for the CDR3: TGTGCCAGCAGCCAAGGACCGTTCCAGTACTTC. Encoded protein: CASSQGPFQYF. The chain uses TRBV14 and TRBJ2-5; D is unresolved. Trimming removed 1 base at V and 10 bases at J, with 7 bases between. Per the germline V gene, CDR1 is SGHDN and CDR2 is FVKESK. CDR3 length: 11 residues.

This chain uses TRBV5-6 with TRBJ2-7; no reliable D call. CDR1 is SGHDT and CDR2 is YYEEEE in the germline V gene. The ends were cut back, 0 bases at V and 5 bases at J, with 12 bases in the middle. This CDR3 comprises 14 residues. The CDR3 region is CASSLAGTINEQYF. CDR3 coding DNA: TGTGCCAGCAGCTTGGCGGGCACCATAAACGAGCAGTACTTC.

The chain employs TRBV5-4 and TRBJ2-7; 7 nucleotides agree with TRBD1. The V and J ends lost 0 bases and 3 bases, in that order; junction bases with no gene match: 9. Looked up from germline, CDR1 is SGHNT and CDR2 is YYREEE (reference sequence). This CDR3 has 16 residues. CDR3 DNA: TGTGCCAGCAGCTTGGGGATCCGGGACAGTGACTACGAGCAGTACTTC. Its protein product is CASSLGIRDSDYEQYF. The variable domain in full, with the rest retrieved from reference TRBV5-4 and TRBJ2-7, is ETGVTQSPTHLIKTRGQQVTLRCSSQSGHNTVSWYQQALGQGPQFIFQYYREEENGRGNFPPRFSGLQFPNYSSELNVNALELDDSALYLCASSLGIRDSDYEQYFGPGTRLTVT.

V gene TRBV6-6 combines with J gene TRBJ2-7; 7 nucleotides align to TRBD1. Germline trimming cut 4 bases from V and 5 bases from J; bases unmatched to any gene: 11. Germline loops: CDR1 MNHNY, CDR2 SVGAGI (reference sequence). The CDR3 is 15 amino acids. CDR3 protein: CASSLRPGQWDEQYF. The CDR3, as DNA: TGTGCCAGCAGTTTACGACCGGGACAGTGGGACGAGCAGTACTTC.

The rearrangement links TRBV28 to TRBJ2-2, with D perhaps TRBD1 or TRBD2 (5 bases each). This CDR3 spans 14 amino acids. Trimming took 2 bases from V and 6 from J, leaving 10 bases between them. Germline V gene sequence: CDR1 MDHEN, CDR2 SYDVKM. This CDR3 is CASSLLGTSGELFF. CDR3 sequence (DNA): TGTGCCAGCAGTTTACTCGGGACGTCCGGGGAGCTGTTTTTT.

V is TRBV5-4 and J is TRBJ2-3; 9 bases align to TRBD2. The CDR3 sequence is 19 residues long. The ends lost 5 bases at V and 6 bases at J; junction bases unmatched: 22. The germline gives CDR1 SGHNT, CDR2 YYREEE (reference sequence). CDR3 residues: CASSWGGGLAGSVSDTQYF. The CDR3 DNA reads as TGTGCCAGCAGTTGGGGGGGCGGGCTAGCGGGATCCGTAAGTGATACGCAGTATTTT.

This chain joins TRBV4-1 and TRBJ2-5, with 13 nucleotides matching TRBD2. Trimming at V came to 1 base and at J to 3 bases, leaving 11 bases not matched to a gene. The CDR3 contains 19 residues. Germline V lookup: CDR1 MGHRA, CDR2 YSYEKL. The CDR3 coding sequence is TGCGCCAGCAGCCAAGTCCGGACTAGCGGGAGACGTGGGGAAGAGACCCAGTACTTC. Translated: CASSQVRTSGRRGEETQYF.

This rearrangement joins TRBV7-8 to TRBJ2-1, with 8 bases that match TRBD2. From germline, CDR1 is SGHVS and CDR2 FQNEAQ. The CDR3 length is 16 residues. Trimming took 1 base from V and 7 from J; bases not matched to a gene: 9. CDR3 loop: CASSLVFASGQNEQFF. The CDR3 nucleotides are TGTGCCAGCAGCTTAGTCTTCGCTAGCGGGCAAAATGAGCAGTTCTTC.

The chain carries TRBV29-1 and TRBJ1-5, with 9 bases matching TRBD1. This CDR3 has 14 residues. Trimming removed 1 base from V and 7 bases from J; junction bases left unmatched: 5. The germline V gene encodes CDR1 SQVTM and CDR2 ANQGSEA. CDR3 region: CSVEVTGGGQPQHF. DNA for the CDR3: TGCAGCGTTGAAGTTACAGGGGGCGGACAGCCCCAGCATTTT.

The CDR3 DNA reads as TGTGCCAGCAGCTGGAGTCGGGGGCAGGAAGCTTTCTTT. Translation gives CASSWSRGQEAFF. The rearrangement joins TRBV11-2 to TRBJ1-1; D might be TRBD1 (6 bases). CDR1 SGHAT and CDR2 FQNNGV come from the germline V gene. This CDR3 region has 13 residues. The V and J ends lost 4 bases and 8 bases respectively, with 14 bases between them.

V and J are TRBV6-1 and TRBJ2-7, with D tentatively TRBD2 (5 bases). The V end lost 1 base, the J end lost 0 bases, and 7 bases lay between the germline ends. This CDR3 spans 14 amino acids. The germline gives CDR1 MNHNS, CDR2 SASEGT. CDR3 in amino acids: CASSEGAGSYEQYF. The CDR3 DNA reads TGTGCCAGCAGTGAAGGGGCGGGCTCCTACGAGCAGTACTTC.

In this sample, this clone turned up once. The V call is TRBV15, the J call TRBJ1-4; TRBD1 is a possible D gene (6 bases). V shed 3 bases and J shed 4 bases, with 12 bases lying between them. This CDR3 is built from 15 residues. Germline V CDR1 and CDR2: LNHNV, YYDKDF (reference sequence). CDR3 DNA: TGTGCCACCAGCAGGGGGGGCAGAAGTAATGAAAAACTGTTTTTT. The encoded protein is CATSRGGRSNEKLFF. The full variable domain, with the rest looked up from reference TRBV15 and TRBJ1-4, is DAMVIQNPRYQVTQFGKPVTLSCSQTLNHNVMYWYQQKSSQAPKLLFHYYDKDFNNEADTPDNFQSRRPNTSFCFLDIRSPGLGDTAMYLCATSRGGRSNEKLFFGSGTQLSVL.